This is a list of T cell receptor beta chains from one sample in a study of CD4 and CD8 cells across lung adenocarcinoma regions. TCRdb called the PCR reads again in MiXCR, with one record for every CDR3 protein. The table lists about 12,000 distinct CDR3 sequences, around 50% of them singletons, with 25% to 35% in the top ten. The source material was CD8+ T cells from the margin of a lung tumor. Receptors were obtained from a male donor with lung adenocarcinoma. The CD4 and CD8 labels of this study may be unreliable. The CDR3 runs from the conserved cysteine through the conserved F or W. D genes are given only for firm matches. Some rows have no size entry. The others give once, few or many, or a class for an expanded clone.

size: NA
J: TRBJ2-5
V: TRBV6-2/TRBV6-3
D: NA
CDR3: CASSYGHSGLDQETQYF
DNA: TGTGCCAGCAGTTACGGGCACTCTGGCCTTGACCAAGAGACCCAGTACTTC

size: few
J: TRBJ2-1
V: TRBV25-1
D: TRBD2
CDR3: CASRGFAGGSTVEQFF
DNA: TGTGCCAGCAGAGGATTTGCGGGAGGCTCTACAGTTGAGCAGTTCTTC

size: NA
J: TRBJ2-1
V: TRBV11-2
D: NA
CDR3: CASSLGGEASYNEQFF
DNA: TGTGCCAGCAGCTTGGGGGGAGAGGCCTCCTACAATGAGCAGTTCTTC

size: NA
J: TRBJ2-4
V: TRBV6-1
D: NA
CDR3: CASSEGRGATNTQYF
DNA: TGTGCCAGCAGTGAGGGGCGGGGAGCCACAAATACTCAGTACTTT

size: NA
J: TRBJ2-3
V: TRBV27
D: NA
CDR3: CARSLSGTDMQYF
DNA: TGTGCCAGGAGCCTGTCAGGCACAGATATGCAGTATTTC

size: medium-sized
J: TRBJ2-3
V: TRBV6-1
D: NA
CDR3: CASSEAQGWGTDTQYF
DNA: TGTGCCAGCAGTGAAGCACAGGGATGGGGCACAGATACGCAGTATTTT

size: many
J: TRBJ2-5
V: TRBV28
D: NA
CDR3: CASSWAVGGETQYF
DNA: TGTGCCAGCAGTTGGGCGGTCGGTGGAGAGACCCAGTACTTC

size: few
J: TRBJ1-4
V: TRBV9
D: NA
CDR3: CASSVGGQGRDEKLFF
DNA: TGTGCCAGCAGCGTAGGCGGGCAGGGCAGGGATGAAAAACTGTTTTTT

size: once
J: TRBJ2-5
V: TRBV6-1
D: NA
CDR3: CASSAGLLGLEGVSQYF
DNA: TGTGCCAGCAGTGCGGGGCTTCTTGGCCTAGAGGGAGTTTCCCAGTACTTC

size: NA
J: TRBJ2-5
V: TRBV10-3
D: NA
CDR3: CAGRPGGPGQETQYF
DNA: TGTGCCGGGAGACCCGGGGGCCCGGGCCAAGAGACCCAGTACTTC

size: few
J: TRBJ2-3
V: TRBV10-3
D: TRBD2
CDR3: CAGRGGADPETQYF
DNA: TGTGCGGGTCGCGGGGGAGCGGACCCAGAGACGCAGTATTTT

size: many
J: TRBJ2-1
V: TRBV27
D: TRBD1
CDR3: CASSFGQGARDEQFF
DNA: TGTGCCAGCAGTTTCGGACAGGGGGCACGGGATGAGCAGTTCTTC

size: large
J: TRBJ2-1
V: TRBV6-1
D: NA
CDR3: CASSVSSSYNEQFF
DNA: TGTGCCAGCAGCGTAAGCAGCTCCTACAATGAGCAGTTCTTC

size: once
J: TRBJ2-5
V: TRBV6-1
D: TRBD2
CDR3: CASSEALVGLAGDSPYF
DNA: TGTGCCAGCAGTGAAGCGCTCGTTGGACTAGCGGGAGATTCCCCGTACTTC

size: large
J: TRBJ2-4
V: TRBV27
D: NA
CDR3: CASSLDSHGGNIQYF
DNA: TGTGCCAGCAGTTTGGACAGCCACGGCGGGAACATTCAGTACTTC

size: NA
J: TRBJ2-7
V: TRBV25-1
D: NA
CDR3: CASSSIYEQYF
DNA: TGTGCCAGCAGTTCTATCTACGAGCAGTACTTC

size: once
J: TRBJ2-5
V: TRBV7-2
D: TRBD2
CDR3: CASTNSSRLAGGHRETQYF
DNA: TGTGCCAGCACCAACTCGTCGAGACTAGCGGGAGGGCATAGAGAGACCCAGTACTTC

size: NA
J: TRBJ2-4
V: TRBV6-2/TRBV6-3
D: NA
CDR3: CASSEGHCVFVKNTQYF
DNA: TGTGCCAGCAGTGAGGGGCATTGTGTGTTTGTCAAAAACACCCAGTACTTC

size: NA
J: TRBJ2-7
V: TRBV6-5
D: NA
CDR3: CASSYTGSYEQYF
DNA: TGTGCCAGCAGTTACACAGGGTCCTACGAGCAGTACTTC

size: medium-sized
J: TRBJ2-1
V: TRBV6-1
D: TRBD2
CDR3: CASSEFWTSGSNEQFF
DNA: TGTGCCAGCAGTGAATTCTGGACTAGCGGGAGCAATGAGCAGTTCTTC

size: many
J: TRBJ2-1
V: TRBV11-2
D: TRBD2
CDR3: CASSYPPSGRARDYNEQFF
DNA: TGTGCCAGCAGCTACCCACCTAGCGGGAGGGCCCGGGATTACAATGAGCAGTTCTTC

size: NA
J: TRBJ2-2
V: TRBV6-1
D: NA
CDR3: CASGKQTGYPNTGTQFF
DNA: TGTGCCAGCGGAAAGCAAACAGGTTACCCGAACACCGGGACGCAGTTTTTT

size: NA
J: TRBJ2-1
V: TRBV6-1
D: TRBD2
CDR3: CASMTGGPDNEQFF
DNA: TGTGCCAGCATGACGGGAGGGCCTGACAATGAGCAGTTCTTC

size: many
J: TRBJ1-2
V: TRBV7-8
D: TRBD1
CDR3: CASSLGGTGGSGYTF
DNA: TGTGCCAGCAGCTTAGGGGGAACAGGGGGATCTGGCTACACCTTC

size: many
J: TRBJ2-5
V: TRBV12-3/TRBV12-4
D: NA
CDR3: CASSAGAQETQYF
DNA: TGTGCCAGCAGTGCCGGAGCGCAAGAGACCCAGTACTTC

size: many
J: TRBJ1-1
V: TRBV27
D: TRBD1
CDR3: CASSRLGQTVNTEAFF
DNA: TGTGCCAGCAGTCGATTGGGACAGACAGTGAACACTGAAGCTTTCTTT

size: NA
J: TRBJ2-7
V: TRBV7-2
D: NA
CDR3: CASSLVPGVGARPYEQYF
DNA: TGTGCCAGCAGCTTAGTTCCCGGCGTCGGCGCGCGCCCCTACGAGCAGTACTTC

size: NA
J: TRBJ2-4
V: TRBV12-3/TRBV12-4
D: TRBD2
CDR3: CASSFLGGVIQYF
DNA: TGTGCCAGCAGTTTCTTGGGGGGGGTCATTCAGTACTTC

size: many
J: TRBJ2-7
V: TRBV6-1
D: TRBD1
CDR3: CASSRQGGFSYEQYF
DNA: TGTGCCAGCAGTAGACAGGGGGGATTTTCCTACGAGCAGTACTTC

size: NA
J: TRBJ2-1
V: TRBV30
D: NA
CDR3: CAWSVPGYNEQFF
DNA: TGTGCCTGGAGTGTACCGGGATACAATGAGCAGTTCTTC

size: many
J: TRBJ2-7
V: TRBV6-1
D: NA
CDR3: CASSEGQLNEQYF
DNA: TGTGCCAGCAGTGAAGGACAGTTAAATGAGCAGTACTTC

size: medium-sized
J: TRBJ2-1
V: TRBV11-3
D: NA
CDR3: CASSLNRYNEQFF
DNA: TGTGCCAGCAGCTTAAACCGTTACAATGAGCAGTTCTTC

size: NA
J: TRBJ2-7
V: TRBV20-1
D: TRBD2
CDR3: CSASTGTSGSGNEQYF
DNA: TGCAGTGCTAGTACCGGAACTAGCGGGAGTGGCAACGAGCAGTACTTC

size: NA
J: TRBJ2-5
V: TRBV6-2/TRBV6-3
D: NA
CDR3: CASTGASAGISPDTQYF
DNA: TGTGCCAGCACCGGAGCGTCGGCCGGGATCAGCCCAGATACGCAGTACTTC

size: NA
J: TRBJ2-7
V: TRBV27
D: NA
CDR3: CASRVGAGGRSTDTQYF
DNA: TGTGCCAGCAGAGTGGGGGCCGGGGGCCGTAGCACAGATACGCAGTACTTC

size: NA
J: TRBJ2-7
V: TRBV11-1
D: NA
CDR3: CASSPETDEQYF
DNA: TGTGCCAGCAGCCCTGAGACAGACGAGCAGTACTTC

size: NA
J: TRBJ2-3
V: TRBV6-1
D: NA
CDR3: CASRRGLGLCDTDIQYF
DNA: TGTGCCAGCAGGAGGGGACTGGGGTTGTGCGACACAGATATTCAGTATTTT

size: NA
J: TRBJ2-3
V: TRBV6-1
D: NA
CDR3: CASRGGGGRFPDTQYF
DNA: TGTGCCAGCAGGGGGGGCGGGGGTCGTTTCCCAGATACGCAGTATTTT

size: few
J: TRBJ2-1
V: TRBV6-2/TRBV6-3
D: TRBD2
CDR3: CASSPDVAGADEQFF
DNA: TGTGCCAGCAGTCCGGATGTAGCGGGAGCGGATGAGCAGTTCTTC

size: few
J: TRBJ1-1
V: TRBV27
D: NA
CDR3: CASSLLETNTEAFF
DNA: TGTGCCAGCAGTTTATTAGAGACAAACACTGAAGCTTTCTTT